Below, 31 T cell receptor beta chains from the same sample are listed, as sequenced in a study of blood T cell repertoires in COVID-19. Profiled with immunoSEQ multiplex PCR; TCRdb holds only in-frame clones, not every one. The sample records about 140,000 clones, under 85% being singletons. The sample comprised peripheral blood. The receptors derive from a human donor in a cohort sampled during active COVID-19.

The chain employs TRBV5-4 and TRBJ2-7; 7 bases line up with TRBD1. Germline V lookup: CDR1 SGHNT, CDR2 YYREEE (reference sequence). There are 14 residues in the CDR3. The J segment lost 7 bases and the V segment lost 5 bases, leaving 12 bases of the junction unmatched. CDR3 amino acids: CASSRQGVRGEQYF. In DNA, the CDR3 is TGTGCCAGCAGTCGCCAGGGGGTTAGGGGAGAGCAGTACTTC.

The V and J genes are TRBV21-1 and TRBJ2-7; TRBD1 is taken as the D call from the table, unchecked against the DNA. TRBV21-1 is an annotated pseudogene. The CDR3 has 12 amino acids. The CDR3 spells CASSQGNYEQYF. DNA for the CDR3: TGTGCCAGCAGCCAGGGAAACTACGAGCAGTACTTC.

The CDR3 sequence: CASSGGSVNTGELFF. The CDR3 DNA reads as TGTGCCAGCTCAGGGGGCTCGGTGAACACCGGGGAGCTGTTTTTT. V and J are TRBV18 and TRBJ2-2; D is possibly TRBD1 (6 bases). The V gene lost 5 bases and the J gene lost 1 base, with 11 bases spanning the gap. CDR3 length equals 15 residues. Germline CDR1 reads KGHSH; CDR2 reads LQKENI.

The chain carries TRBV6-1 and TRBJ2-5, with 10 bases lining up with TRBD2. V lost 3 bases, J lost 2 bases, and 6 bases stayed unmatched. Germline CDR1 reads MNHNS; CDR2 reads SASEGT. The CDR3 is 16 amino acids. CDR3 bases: TGTGCCAGCAGTGATTTCAAGCGGGGGGGGCAAGAGACCCAGTACTTC. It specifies CASSDFKRGGQETQYF.

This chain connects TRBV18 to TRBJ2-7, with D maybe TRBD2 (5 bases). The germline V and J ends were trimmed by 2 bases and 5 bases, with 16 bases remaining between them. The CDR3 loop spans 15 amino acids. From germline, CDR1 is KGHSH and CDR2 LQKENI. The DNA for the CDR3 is TGTGCCAGCTCACCAATTATCGGGGTTTCTGACGAGCAGTACTTC. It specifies CASSPIIGVSDEQYF.

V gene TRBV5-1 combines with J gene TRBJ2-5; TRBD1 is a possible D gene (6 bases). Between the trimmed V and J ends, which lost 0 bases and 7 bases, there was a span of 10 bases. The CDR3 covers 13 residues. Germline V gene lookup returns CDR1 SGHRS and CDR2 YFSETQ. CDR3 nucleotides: TGCGCCAGCAGCTTGGGGGGGCCGGGGACCCAGTACTTC. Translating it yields CASSLGGPGTQYF.

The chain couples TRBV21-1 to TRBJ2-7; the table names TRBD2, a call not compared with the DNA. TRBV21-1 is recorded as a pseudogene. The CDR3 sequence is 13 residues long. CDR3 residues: CARAWPSGGRQYF. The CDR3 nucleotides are TGTGCCAGAGCCTGGCCTAGCGGGGGTCGGCAGTACTTC.

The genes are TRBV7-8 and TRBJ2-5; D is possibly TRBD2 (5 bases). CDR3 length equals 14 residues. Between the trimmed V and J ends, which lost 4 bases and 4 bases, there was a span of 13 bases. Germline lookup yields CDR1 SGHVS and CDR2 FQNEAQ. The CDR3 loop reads CASSSPGRGETQYF. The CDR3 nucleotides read TGTGCCAGCAGCTCGCCTGGGAGAGGAGAGACCCAGTACTTC.

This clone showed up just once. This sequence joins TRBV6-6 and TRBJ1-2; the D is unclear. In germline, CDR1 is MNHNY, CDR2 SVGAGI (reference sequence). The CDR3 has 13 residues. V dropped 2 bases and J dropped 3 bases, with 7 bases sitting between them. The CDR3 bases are TGTGCCAGCAGTTACGGCCGGGACTATGGCTACACCTTC. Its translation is CASSYGRDYGYTF.

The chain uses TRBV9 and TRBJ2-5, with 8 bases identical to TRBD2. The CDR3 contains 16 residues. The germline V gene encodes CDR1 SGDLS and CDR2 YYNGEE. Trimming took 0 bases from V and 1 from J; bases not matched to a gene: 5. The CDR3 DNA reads TGTGCCAGCAGCGTAGGGTTAAGCGGGGGCCAAGAGACCCAGTACTTC. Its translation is CASSVGLSGGQETQYF.

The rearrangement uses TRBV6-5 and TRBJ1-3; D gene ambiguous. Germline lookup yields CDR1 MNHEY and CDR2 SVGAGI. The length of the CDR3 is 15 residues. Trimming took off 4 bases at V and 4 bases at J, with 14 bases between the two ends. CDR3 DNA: TGTGCCAGCAGTTCCTTACCTGCGGGAGGAAACACCATATATTTT. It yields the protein CASSSLPAGGNTIYF.

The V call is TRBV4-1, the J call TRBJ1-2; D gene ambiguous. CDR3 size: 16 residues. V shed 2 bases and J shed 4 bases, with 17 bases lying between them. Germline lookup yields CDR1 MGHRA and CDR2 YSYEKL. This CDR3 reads CASSQLISGNLYGYTF. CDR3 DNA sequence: TGCGCCAGCAGCCAACTCATCAGCGGAAATCTCTATGGCTACACCTTC.

CDR3 protein: CASSLSGGGDGYTF. CDR3 sequence (DNA): TGTGCCAGCAGCTTATCGGGAGGGGGCGATGGCTACACCTTC. The chain combines TRBV11-1 with TRBJ1-2; 7 nucleotides align to TRBD1. With V trimmed by 2 bases and J by 6 bases, 6 bases remained unmatched. Germline V gene data show CDR1 as SGHAT and CDR2 as FQDESV (reference sequence). This CDR3 is 14 amino acids long. Filled out from reference TRBV11-1 and TRBJ1-2, the complete variable domain reads EAEVAQSPRYKITEKSQAVAFWCDPISGHATLYWYRQILGQGPELLVQFQDESVVDDSQLPKDRFSAERLKGVDSTLKIQPAELGDSAMYLCASSLSGGGDGYTFGSGTRLTVV.

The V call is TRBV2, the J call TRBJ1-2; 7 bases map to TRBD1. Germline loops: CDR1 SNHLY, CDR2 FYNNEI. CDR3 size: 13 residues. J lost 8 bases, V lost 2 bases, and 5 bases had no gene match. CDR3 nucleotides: TGTGCCAGCAGTGAAACAGGGGACGGAGGCTACACCTTC. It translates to CASSETGDGGYTF. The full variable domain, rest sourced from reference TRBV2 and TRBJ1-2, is EPEVTQTPSHQVTQMGQEVILRCVPISNHLYFYWYRQILGQKVEFLVSFYNNEISEKSEIFDDQFSVERPDGSNFTLKIRSTKLEDSAMYFCASSETGDGGYTFGSGTRLTVV.

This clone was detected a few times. The CDR3 loop reads CASSQARGPSEQYF. The DNA for the CDR3 is TGCGCCAGCAGCCAAGCACGGGGTCCGAGCGAGCAGTACTTC. The V and J genes are TRBV4-1 and TRBJ2-7; tentative D call: TRBD2 (5 bases). V lost 1 base and J 6 bases, leaving 13 bases between the germline ends. Germline V gene sequence: CDR1 MGHRA, CDR2 YSYEKL. The CDR3 consists of 14 residues.

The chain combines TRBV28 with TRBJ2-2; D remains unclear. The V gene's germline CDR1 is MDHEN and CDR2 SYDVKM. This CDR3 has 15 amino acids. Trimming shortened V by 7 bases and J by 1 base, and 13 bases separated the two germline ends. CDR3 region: CASMTTQLNTGELFF. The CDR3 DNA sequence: TGTGCCAGCATGACGACACAGCTGAACACCGGGGAGCTGTTTTTT.

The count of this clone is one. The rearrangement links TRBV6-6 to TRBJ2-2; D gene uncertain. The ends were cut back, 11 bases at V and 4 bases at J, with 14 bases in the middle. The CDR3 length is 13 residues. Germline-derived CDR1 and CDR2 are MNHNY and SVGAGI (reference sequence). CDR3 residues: CAGTVSGTGELFF. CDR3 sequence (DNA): TGTGCCGGAACAGTATCCGGCACCGGGGAGCTGTTTTTT.

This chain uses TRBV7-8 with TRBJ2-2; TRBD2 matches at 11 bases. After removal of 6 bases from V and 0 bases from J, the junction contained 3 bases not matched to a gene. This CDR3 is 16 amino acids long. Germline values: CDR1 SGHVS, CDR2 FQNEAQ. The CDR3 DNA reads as TGTGCCAGCAGTCTGACTAGCGGGGCGAACACCGGGGAGCTGTTTTTT. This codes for CASSLTSGANTGELFF.

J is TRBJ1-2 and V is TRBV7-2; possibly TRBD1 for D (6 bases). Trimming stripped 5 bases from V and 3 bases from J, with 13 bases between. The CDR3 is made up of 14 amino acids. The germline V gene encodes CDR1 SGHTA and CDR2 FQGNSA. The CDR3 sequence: CASSPFNRDYGYTF. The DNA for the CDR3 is TGTGCCAGCAGCCCCTTTAACAGGGACTATGGCTACACCTTC.

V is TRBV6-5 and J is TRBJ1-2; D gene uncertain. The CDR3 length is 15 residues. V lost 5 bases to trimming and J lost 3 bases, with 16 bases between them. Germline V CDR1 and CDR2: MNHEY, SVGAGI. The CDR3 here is CASSTRGSGYYGYTF. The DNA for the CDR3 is TGTGCCAGCAGTACGAGAGGGAGCGGGTACTATGGCTACACCTTC.

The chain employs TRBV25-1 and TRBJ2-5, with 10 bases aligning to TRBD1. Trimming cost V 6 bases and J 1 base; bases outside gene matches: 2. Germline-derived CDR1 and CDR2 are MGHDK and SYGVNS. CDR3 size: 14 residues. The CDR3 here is CASRRTGGQETQYF. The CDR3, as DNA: TGTGCCAGCAGGAGGACAGGGGGCCAAGAGACCCAGTACTTC.

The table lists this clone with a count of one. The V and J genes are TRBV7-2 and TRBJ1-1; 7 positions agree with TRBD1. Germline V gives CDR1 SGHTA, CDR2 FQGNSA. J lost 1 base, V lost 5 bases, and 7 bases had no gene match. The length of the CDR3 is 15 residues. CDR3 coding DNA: TGTGCCAGCAGCCTCGGACAGGCCTCGAACACTGAAGCTTTCTTT. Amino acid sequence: CASSLGQASNTEAFF.

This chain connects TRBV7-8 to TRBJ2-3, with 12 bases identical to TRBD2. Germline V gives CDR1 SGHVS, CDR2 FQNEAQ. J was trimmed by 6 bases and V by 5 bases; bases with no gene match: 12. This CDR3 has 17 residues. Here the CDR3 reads CASSTRGSGLAGDTQYF. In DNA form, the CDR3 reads TGTGCCAGCAGCACTCGCGGCTCCGGACTAGCGGGGGATACGCAGTATTTT.

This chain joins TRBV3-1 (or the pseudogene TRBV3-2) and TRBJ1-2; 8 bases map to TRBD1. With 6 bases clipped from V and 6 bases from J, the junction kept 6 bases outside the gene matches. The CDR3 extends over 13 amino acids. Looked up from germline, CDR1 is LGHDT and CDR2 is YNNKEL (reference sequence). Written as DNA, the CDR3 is TGTGCCAGCAGACCACAGGGGGAGCATGGCTACACCTTC. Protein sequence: CASRPQGEHGYTF.

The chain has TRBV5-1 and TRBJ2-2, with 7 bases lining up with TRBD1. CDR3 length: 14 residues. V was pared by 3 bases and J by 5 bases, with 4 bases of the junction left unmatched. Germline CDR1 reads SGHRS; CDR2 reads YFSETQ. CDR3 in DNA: TGCGCCAGCAGCTACTCAGGGGGTACCGGGGAGCTGTTTTTT. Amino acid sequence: CASSYSGGTGELFF.

The CDR3 DNA reads TGTGCCAGTAGTATCGGCAGGGGTGATTCACCCCTCCACTTT. It codes for CASSIGRGDSPLHF. This chain joins TRBV19 and TRBJ1-6; D is perhaps TRBD1 (6 bases). Germline V gene lookup returns CDR1 LNHDA and CDR2 SQIVND (reference sequence). Deletions cut 3 bases from V and 8 bases from J, with 11 bases between. CDR3 length: 14 amino acids.

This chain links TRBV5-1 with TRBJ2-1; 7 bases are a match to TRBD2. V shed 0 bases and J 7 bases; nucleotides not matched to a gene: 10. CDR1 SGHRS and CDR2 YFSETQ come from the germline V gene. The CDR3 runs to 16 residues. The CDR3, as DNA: TGCGCCAGCAGCTTGGGCGGACTAGGCCCCCGAAATGAGCAGTTCTTC. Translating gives CASSLGGLGPRNEQFF.

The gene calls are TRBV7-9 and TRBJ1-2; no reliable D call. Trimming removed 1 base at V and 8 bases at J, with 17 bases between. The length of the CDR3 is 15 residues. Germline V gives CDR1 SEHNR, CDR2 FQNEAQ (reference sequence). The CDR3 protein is CASSLDASPQRGYTF. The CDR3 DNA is TGTGCCAGCAGCTTAGATGCCTCCCCCCAGAGGGGCTACACCTTC. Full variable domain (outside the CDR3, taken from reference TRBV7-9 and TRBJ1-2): DTGVSQNPRHKITKRGQNVTFRCDPISEHNRLYWYRQTLGQGPEFLTYFQNEAQLEKSRLLSDRFSAERPKGSFSTLEIQRTEQGDSAMYLCASSLDASPQRGYTFGSGTRLTVV.

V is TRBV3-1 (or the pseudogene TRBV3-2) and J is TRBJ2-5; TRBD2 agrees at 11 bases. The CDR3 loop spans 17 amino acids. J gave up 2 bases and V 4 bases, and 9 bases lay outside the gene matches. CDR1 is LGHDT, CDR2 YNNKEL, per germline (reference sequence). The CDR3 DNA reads TGTGCCAGCAGCCCTACCTTAGCGGGGGGGTCTCAAGAGACCCAGTACTTC. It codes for CASSPTLAGGSQETQYF.

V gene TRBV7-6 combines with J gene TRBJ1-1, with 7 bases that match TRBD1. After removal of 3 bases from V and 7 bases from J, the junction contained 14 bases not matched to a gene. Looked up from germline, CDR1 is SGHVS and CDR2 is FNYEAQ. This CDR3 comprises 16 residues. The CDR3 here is CASSLAPISTGNEAFF. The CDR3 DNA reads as TGTGCCAGCAGCTTGGCCCCCATTTCGACAGGGAATGAAGCTTTCTTT. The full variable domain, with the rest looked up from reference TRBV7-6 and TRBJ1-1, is GAGVSQSPRYKVTKRGQDVALRCDPISGHVSLYWYRQALGQGPEFLTYFNYEAQQDKSGLPNDRFSAERPEGSISTLTIQRTEQRDSAMYRCASSLAPISTGNEAFFGQGTRLTVV.

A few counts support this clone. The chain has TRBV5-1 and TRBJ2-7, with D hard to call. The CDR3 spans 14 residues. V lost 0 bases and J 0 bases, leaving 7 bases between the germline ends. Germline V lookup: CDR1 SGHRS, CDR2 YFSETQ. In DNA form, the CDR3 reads TGCGCCAGCAGCTTGGTTTCTAACTCCTACGAGCAGTACTTC. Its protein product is CASSLVSNSYEQYF.